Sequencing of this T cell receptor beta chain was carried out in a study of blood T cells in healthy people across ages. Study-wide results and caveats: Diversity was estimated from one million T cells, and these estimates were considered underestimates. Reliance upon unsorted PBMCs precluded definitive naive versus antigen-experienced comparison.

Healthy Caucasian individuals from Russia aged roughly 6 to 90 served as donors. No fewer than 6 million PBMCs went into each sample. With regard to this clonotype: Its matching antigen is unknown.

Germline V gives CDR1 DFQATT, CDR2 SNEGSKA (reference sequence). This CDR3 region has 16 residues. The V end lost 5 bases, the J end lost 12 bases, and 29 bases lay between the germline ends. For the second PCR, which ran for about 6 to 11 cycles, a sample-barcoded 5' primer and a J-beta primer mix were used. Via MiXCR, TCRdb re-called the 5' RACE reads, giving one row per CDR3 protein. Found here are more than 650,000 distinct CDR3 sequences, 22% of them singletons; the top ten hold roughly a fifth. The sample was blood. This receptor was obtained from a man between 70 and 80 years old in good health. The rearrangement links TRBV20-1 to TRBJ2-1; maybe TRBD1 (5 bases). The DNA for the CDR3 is TGCAGTGCTGCCAGGCAGGGCCTCTCAGCAGCTTTGGGGCAGTTCTTC. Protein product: CSAARQGLSAALGQFF.